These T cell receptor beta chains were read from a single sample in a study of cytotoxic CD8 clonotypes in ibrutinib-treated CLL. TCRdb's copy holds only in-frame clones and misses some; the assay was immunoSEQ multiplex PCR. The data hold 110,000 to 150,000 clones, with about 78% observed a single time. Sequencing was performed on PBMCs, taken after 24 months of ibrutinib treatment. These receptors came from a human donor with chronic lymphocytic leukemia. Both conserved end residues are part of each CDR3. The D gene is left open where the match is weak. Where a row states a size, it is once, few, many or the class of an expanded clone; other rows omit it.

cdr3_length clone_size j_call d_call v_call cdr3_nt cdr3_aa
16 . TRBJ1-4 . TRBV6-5 TGTGCCAGCAGTTACTCCCCACAGGCCACCTTTGAAAAACTGTTTTTT CASSYSPQATFEKLFF
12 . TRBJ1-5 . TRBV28 TGTGCCAGCAGGGGGGGAAATCAGCCCCAGCATTTT CASRGGNQPQHF
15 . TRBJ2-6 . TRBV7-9 TGTGCCAGCAGCCCGGGGGTGGTAGGGGCCAACGTCCTGACTTTC CASSPGVVGANVLTF
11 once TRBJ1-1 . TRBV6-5 TGTGCCAGCGTGACTACCAGCCTAGCTTTCTTT CASVTTSLAFF
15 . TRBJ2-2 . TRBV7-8 TGTGCCAGCAGCTCCCCGGGACAAGACACCGGGGAGCTGTTTTTT CASSSPGQDTGELFF
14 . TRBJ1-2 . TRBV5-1 TGCGCCAGCAGCTGGGCAGGGACTAACTATGGCTACACCTTC CASSWAGTNYGYTF
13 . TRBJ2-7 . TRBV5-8 TGTGCCAGCAGCGGGGACGCAACCTACGAGCAGTACTTC CASSGDATYEQYF
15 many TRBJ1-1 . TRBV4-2 TGTGCCAGCAGCCAAGCCCCATCGGGGAACACTGAAGCTTTCTTT CASSQAPSGNTEAFF
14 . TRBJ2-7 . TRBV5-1 TGCGCCAGCAGCCCCAAACTAGAAAACTACGAGCAGTACTTC CASSPKLENYEQYF
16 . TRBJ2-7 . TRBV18 TGTGCCAGCTCACCACAGGGACACGTAAGCTCCTACGAGCAGTACTTC CASSPQGHVSSYEQYF
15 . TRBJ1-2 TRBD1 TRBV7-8 TGTGCCAGCAGCTTAGGGGCCGGACAGGGGGAGGGCTACACCTTC CASSLGAGQGEGYTF
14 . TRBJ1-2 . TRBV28 TGTGCCAGCAGGCTCGGGGCCCCCGACTATGGCTACACCTTC CASRLGAPDYGYTF
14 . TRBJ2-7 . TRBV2 TGTGCCAGCAGTCCCACCTCGGGGTCGGTCGAGCAGTACTTC CASSPTSGSVEQYF
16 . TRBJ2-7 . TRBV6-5 TGTGCCAGCAGTTACTCGACCGGACCCATACCCTACGAGCAGTACTTC CASSYSTGPIPYEQYF
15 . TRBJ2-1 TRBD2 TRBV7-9 TGTGCCAGCAGCCCTAGGGACTACAAGGGGAATGAGCAGTTCTTC CASSPRDYKGNEQFF
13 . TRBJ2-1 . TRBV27 TGTGCCAGCAGTTTGGACCACTACAATGAGCAGTTCTTC CASSLDHYNEQFF
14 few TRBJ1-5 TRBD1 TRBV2 TGTGCCAGCAGCGGGACAGGGAACGGTCAGCCCCAGCATTTT CASSGTGNGQPQHF
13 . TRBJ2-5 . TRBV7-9 TGTGCCAGCAGCCCGCGACAGCAAGAGACCCAGTACTTC CASSPRQQETQYF
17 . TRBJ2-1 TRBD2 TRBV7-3 TGTGCCAGCAGCCCCAACCCTATTCGGGAGGCCCGATTGGGGCAGTTCTTC CASSPNPIREARLGQFF
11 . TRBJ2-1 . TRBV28 TGTGCCAGCGGGGGACTCCACGAGCAGTTCTTC CASGGLHEQFF
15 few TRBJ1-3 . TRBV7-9 TGTGCCAGCAGCTTACTTTCGGGGGCTGGAAACACCATATATTTT CASSLLSGAGNTIYF
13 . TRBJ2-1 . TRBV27 TGTGCCAGCAGTTTATGGTCGTCCCATGAGCAGTTCTTC CASSLWSSHEQFF
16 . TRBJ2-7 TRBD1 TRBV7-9 TGTGCCAGCAGCTTAGCGCGGGGGACAGGGTCCTACGAGCAGTACTTC CASSLARGTGSYEQYF
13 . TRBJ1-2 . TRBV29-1 TGCAGCGTTGGCCTTGAGAGGGGTTATGGCTACACCTTC CSVGLERGYGYTF
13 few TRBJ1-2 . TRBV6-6 TGTGCCAGCAGTTGGGGCAGGGTTAAGGGCTACACCTTC CASSWGRVKGYTF
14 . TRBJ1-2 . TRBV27 TGTGCCAGCACCCCACGGGGCCCTCACTATGGCTACACCTTC CASTPRGPHYGYTF
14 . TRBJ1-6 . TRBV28 TGTGCCAGCACCCGGGGGGGGCACGGTTCACCCCTCCACTTT CASTRGGHGSPLHF
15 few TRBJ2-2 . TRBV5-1 TGCGCCAGCCAGGGCGGGGGCCTGGACACCGGGGAGCTGTTTTTT CASQGGGLDTGELFF
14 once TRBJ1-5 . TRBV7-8 TGTGCCAGCAGCTTTTTCGAGAGCAATCAGCCCCAGCATTTT CASSFFESNQPQHF
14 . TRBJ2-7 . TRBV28 TGTGCCAGCAGTCCCCCGGGACCCCCGGACGAGCAGTACTTC CASSPPGPPDEQYF
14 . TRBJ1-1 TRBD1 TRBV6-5 TGTGCCAGCAGTTCCCGGGGACAGGGAACTGAAGCTTTCTTT CASSSRGQGTEAFF
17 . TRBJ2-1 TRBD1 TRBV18 TGTGCCAGCTCACCACGGGGGGACAGGGAATCCTACAATGAGCAGTTCTTC CASSPRGDRESYNEQFF
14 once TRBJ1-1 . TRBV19 TGTGCCAGTAGTATAGATAGGGGAAACACTGAAGCTTTCTTT CASSIDRGNTEAFF
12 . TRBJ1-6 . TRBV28 TGTGCCAGCAGCCCGGACAGCCCTGTCCTCCACTTT CASSPDSPVLHF
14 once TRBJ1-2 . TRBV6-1 TGTGCCAGCCGACCGGGGGCAGGGGACTATGGCTACACCTTC CASRPGAGDYGYTF
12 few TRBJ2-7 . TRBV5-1 TGCGCCAGCAGCCCGGACCCGGGCGAGCAGTACTTC CASSPDPGEQYF
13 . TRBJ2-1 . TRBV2 TGTGCCAGCAGCGGAAACCGGCCAGGTCAGCAGTTCTTC CASSGNRPGQQFF
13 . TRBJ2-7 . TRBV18 TGTGCCAGCTCACCAGGGGGGGCCCACGAGCAGTACTTC CASSPGGAHEQYF
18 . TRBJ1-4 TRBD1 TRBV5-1 TGCGCCAGCAGCTTGTGGCAGGGGGTCGGAACGACTAATGAAAAACTGTTTTTT CASSLWQGVGTTNEKLFF
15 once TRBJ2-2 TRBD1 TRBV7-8 TGTGCCAGCAGCGTCCGGGACAGTCACACCGGGGAGCTGTTTTTT CASSVRDSHTGELFF
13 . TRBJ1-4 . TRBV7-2 TGTGCCAGCAGCTCCAGACAGGATGAAAAACTGTTTTTT CASSSRQDEKLFF
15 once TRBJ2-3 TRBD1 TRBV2 TGTGCCAGCAGGGACCGGACAGGGGGGAAAGATACGCAGTATTTT CASRDRTGGKDTQYF
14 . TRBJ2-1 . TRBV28 TGTGCCAGCAGTCCAGGGAGCTCCTACAATGAGCAGTTCTTC CASSPGSSYNEQFF
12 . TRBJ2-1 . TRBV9 TGTGCCAGCAGCGTACAGGGCCCCGAGCAGTTCTTC CASSVQGPEQFF
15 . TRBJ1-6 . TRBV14 TGTGCCAGCAGCCAAGGAGCAGGGTGGAATTCACCCCTCCACTTT CASSQGAGWNSPLHF
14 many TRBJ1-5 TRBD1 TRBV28 TGTGCCAGCAGTCCGGTGGACAGGAATCAGCCCCAGCATTTT CASSPVDRNQPQHF
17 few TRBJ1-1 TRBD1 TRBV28 TGTGCCAGCAGTAACGCAGGGGGTTTAAGTAGGAACACTGAAGCTTTCTTT CASSNAGGLSRNTEAFF